Below, 29 T cell receptor beta chains from the same sample are listed, as sequenced in a study of blood T cell repertoires in COVID-19. The data were produced by immunoSEQ multiplex PCR, yet TCRdb's version contains in-frame clones alone and is incomplete. The table includes about 280,000 clones, 70% to 90% detected once. The sequenced sample was peripheral blood. Receptors were obtained from a woman aged 70-85 years with acute or convalescent COVID-19.

Concerning this clone: The identical CDR3 is also encoded by other nucleotide sequences in the sample. The V call is TRBV9, the J call TRBJ2-3; tentative D call: TRBD2 (6 bases). V lost 2 bases and J 2 bases, leaving 9 bases between the germline ends. Germline-derived CDR1 and CDR2 are SGDLS and YYNGEE. CDR3 length equals 14 residues. The CDR3 reads CASSVGTFTDTQYF. CDR3 in DNA: TGTGCCAGCAGCGTGGGGACTTTCACAGATACGCAGTATTTT.

The chain joins TRBV30 to TRBJ1-1; 8 bases fit TRBD1. Germline CDR1 and CDR2: GTSNPN and SVGIG (reference sequence). Unmatched junction bases numbered 6, after V lost 5 bases and J lost 7 bases. The CDR3 has 12 residues. CDR3 sequence reads: CAWQRQGYEAFF. The CDR3 DNA is TGTGCCTGGCAGAGACAGGGGTATGAAGCTTTCTTT.

The sample holds a few counts of this clone. The identical CDR3 is also encoded by other nucleotide sequences in the sample. The chain recombines TRBV2 with TRBJ1-1, with D unclear. From germline, CDR1 is SNHLY and CDR2 FYNNEI. CDR3 size: 13 residues. V lost 4 bases and J lost 0, with 6 bases in between. CDR3 region: CASSGLMNTEAFF. In DNA, the CDR3 is TGTGCCAGCAGTGGGCTTATGAACACTGAAGCTTTCTTT.

V usage is TRBV2 and J usage is TRBJ1-4; 10 nucleotides match TRBD1. V was pared by 6 bases and J by 5 bases, with 12 bases of the junction left unmatched. This CDR3 is 17 amino acids long. CDR1 and CDR2 (germline): SNHLY, FYNNEI. The CDR3 here is CASSAGTGARLNEKLFF. The CDR3 DNA follows: TGTGCCAGCAGCGCGGGGACAGGGGCCCGGCTCAATGAAAAACTGTTTTTT.

The V gene is TRBV5-6, the J gene TRBJ2-5; 10 bases map to TRBD1. Germline V gene data show CDR1 as SGHDT and CDR2 as YYEEEE. V shed 7 bases and J 4 bases; nucleotides not matched to a gene: 10. There are 15 residues in the CDR3. The CDR3 coding sequence is TGTGCCAGCTTCGAGTTGGGACAGGGGATAGAGACCCAGTACTTC. Its translation is CASFELGQGIETQYF.

V and J are TRBV6-5 and TRBJ1-2, with 7 bases aligning to TRBD1. This CDR3 region has 14 residues. The germline CDR1 and CDR2 sequences are MNHEY and SVGAGI. V was clipped by 6 bases and J by 4 bases; unmatched bases: 8. The CDR3 DNA reads as TGTGCCAGCAGGAGGGACAGTGGTCCCTATGGCTACACCTTC. Translated: CASRRDSGPYGYTF.

This clone has a single count. The chain has TRBV3-1 (or the pseudogene TRBV3-2) and TRBJ1-1; maybe TRBD1 (6 bases). V dropped 4 bases and J dropped 0 bases, with 12 bases sitting between them. The CDR3 has 15 amino acids. The germline V gene encodes CDR1 LGHDT and CDR2 YNNKEL (reference sequence). The CDR3 is CASSLRGSMNTEAFF. Written as DNA, the CDR3 is TGTGCCAGCAGCCTCAGGGGTTCCATGAACACTGAAGCTTTCTTT.

The V and J genes are TRBV4-1 and TRBJ2-6, with TRBD1 matching over 7 bases. The CDR3 has 20 residues. With V trimmed by 0 bases and J by 2 bases, 13 bases remained unmatched. CDR1 and CDR2 (germline): MGHRA, YSYEKL. The DNA for the CDR3 is TGCGCCAGCAGCCAAGAAAGGCGGCCGACAGGGCAACCTGGGGCCAACGTCCTGACTTTC. Encoded protein: CASSQERRPTGQPGANVLTF.

This sequence joins TRBV12-3 or TRBV12-4 and TRBJ1-4; 7 positions match TRBD1. This CDR3 region has 13 residues. With V trimmed by 8 bases and J by 4 bases, 4 bases remained unmatched. The CDR3 DNA sequence: TGTGCCAGCTCGGACAGGAATAATGAAAAACTGTTTTTT. It is translated as CASSDRNNEKLFF.

The chain uses TRBV5-1 and TRBJ1-1; TRBD1 aligns across 7 bases. Germline lookup yields CDR1 SGHRS and CDR2 YFSETQ. The CDR3 runs 17 residues. With V trimmed by 1 base and J by 8 bases, 17 bases remained unmatched. For the CDR3, the DNA is TGCGCCAGCAGCTTGCCCAAGTGGAAGGCAGGGGGAACCGAAGCTTTCTTT. Translating it yields CASSLPKWKAGGTEAFF. Full variable domain (rest looked up from reference TRBV5-1 and TRBJ1-1): KAGVTQTPRYLIKTRGQQVTLSCSPISGHRSVSWYQQTPGQGLQFLFEYFSETQRNKGNFPGRFSGRQFSNSRSEMNVSTLELGDSALYLCASSLPKWKAGGTEAFFGQGTRLTVV.

The rearrangement joins TRBV6-6 to TRBJ1-3, with D tentatively TRBD1 (5 bases). Trimming took off 8 bases at V and 3 bases at J, with 17 bases between the two ends. The CDR3 covers 15 residues. CDR1 and CDR2 from the germline V gene are MNHNY and SVGAGI (reference sequence). The CDR3 spells CASCPGGTYGNTIYF. The CDR3 DNA reads as TGTGCCAGCTGTCCGGGAGGGACTTATGGAAACACCATATATTTT.

The chain has TRBV3-1 (or the pseudogene TRBV3-2) and TRBJ2-1; 14 bases map to TRBD2. Germline loops: CDR1 LGHDT, CDR2 YNNKEL (reference sequence). The CDR3 consists of 17 residues. The junction had 4 bases not matched to a gene; V was cut back by 3 bases and J by 3 bases. The CDR3 bases are TGTGCCAGCAGCCATAGACTAGCGGGGGGGAGCTACAATGAGCAGTTCTTC. Translation: CASSHRLAGGSYNEQFF.

V gene TRBV3-1 (or the pseudogene TRBV3-2) combines with J gene TRBJ2-4; D remains ambiguous. This CDR3 is built from 12 residues. The V and J ends lost 1 base and 8 bases respectively, with 6 bases between them. Germline CDR1 is LGHDT and CDR2 is YNNKEL (reference sequence). CDR3 sequence: CASSQVSDIQYF. CDR3 bases: TGTGCCAGCAGCCAAGTTTCGGACATTCAGTACTTC.

V and J are TRBV4-1 and TRBJ2-7; 8 nucleotides line up with TRBD2. With 2 bases clipped from V and 3 bases from J, the junction kept 3 bases outside the gene matches. The CDR3 runs 14 residues. Germline V gene data show CDR1 as MGHRA and CDR2 as YSYEKL. The CDR3 DNA reads as TGCGCCAGCAGCCAAACAGCGGGGGTCTACGAGCAGTACTTC. Translating gives CASSQTAGVYEQYF.

The chain links TRBV30 to TRBJ2-1, with TRBD1 matching 7 bases. The CDR3 runs to 17 residues. Germline V CDR1 and CDR2: GTSNPN, SVGIG (reference sequence). V was pared by 1 base and J by 9 bases, with 18 bases of the junction left unmatched. The CDR3 nucleotides read TGTGCCTGGAGTGCGACAGGGAAAGTGGGTTCCCGGGGTGAGCAGTTCTTC. Translation: CAWSATGKVGSRGEQFF.

Only one count was recorded for this clone. The chain uses TRBV11-2 and TRBJ2-1; TRBD1 agrees at 11 bases. Germline loops: CDR1 SGHAT, CDR2 FQNNGV. CDR3 length: 16 residues. J lost 10 bases, V lost 8 bases, and 16 bases had no gene match. The CDR3 DNA follows: TGTGCCAGCTTTCAGTCGGACAGGGGGCAACTGGGGGAGCAGTTCTTC. This encodes CASFQSDRGQLGEQFF.

CDR3 region: CASSLGEAPLNYGYTF. In DNA, the CDR3 is TGTGCCAGCAGCTTGGGGGAGGCCCCGTTGAACTATGGCTACACCTTC. V is TRBV5-4 and J is TRBJ1-2; D unclear. The CDR3 is made up of 16 amino acids. Germline-derived CDR1 and CDR2 are SGHNT and YYREEE (reference sequence). V gave up 0 bases and J gave up 2 bases, with 14 bases separating them.

This clone was recorded only once. The rearrangement joins TRBV25-1 to TRBJ1-3; TRBD1 agrees at 7 bases. V lost 7 bases and J lost 4; bases outside the gene matches: 13. Germline lookup yields CDR1 MGHDK and CDR2 SYGVNS. CDR3 length: 16 amino acids. CDR3 sequence (DNA): TGTGCCAGCACAATAAGGAGAGGGGGCGGGGGAAACACCATATATTTT. Protein product: CASTIRRGGGGNTIYF.

The rearrangement joins TRBV2 to TRBJ1-5; tentatively, D is TRBD1 (5 bases). Trimming shortened V by 4 bases and J by 6 bases, and 13 bases separated the two germline ends. The germline V gene encodes CDR1 SNHLY and CDR2 FYNNEI. The CDR3 runs to 14 residues. The CDR3 DNA is TGTGCCAGCAGTGCCCCCTCCGGGGGTCAGCCCCAGCATTTT. The encoded protein is CASSAPSGGQPQHF.

V and J are TRBV19 and TRBJ1-6, with D possibly being TRBD1 (5 bases). Germline CDR1 LNHDA, CDR2 SQIVND (reference sequence). V was pared by 5 bases and J by 9 bases, with 17 bases between. The length of the CDR3 is 15 residues. The chain's CDR3 is CASSRRDGVPSPLHF. CDR3 DNA: TGTGCCAGTAGTCGCAGGGATGGTGTTCCTTCACCCCTCCACTTT.

The rearrangement joins TRBV5-5 to TRBJ1-2; unclear D gene. Trimming stripped 6 bases from V and 8 bases from J, with 17 bases between. The CDR3 length is 13 residues. CDR1 and CDR2 (germline): SGHKS, YYEKEE (reference sequence). This CDR3 reads CASTRLTYAGYTF. The CDR3 coding sequence is TGTGCCAGCACACGACTGACCTATGCGGGCTACACCTTC.

V is TRBV5-1 and J is TRBJ1-1; possible D gene TRBD1, 5 bases. Per germline, CDR1 SGHRS and CDR2 YFSETQ. The CDR3 has 15 residues. V was trimmed by 0 bases and J by 5 bases, leaving 14 bases between them. As DNA, the CDR3 is TGCGCCAGCAGCTTGGAGGCAGGGCGGGGGACTGAAGCTTTCTTT. Encoded protein: CASSLEAGRGTEAFF.

The chain employs TRBV20-1 and TRBJ2-1, with 12 bases aligning to TRBD2. Germline assignment: CDR1 DFQATT and CDR2 SNEGSKA (reference sequence). Unmatched junction bases numbered 2, after V lost 3 bases and J lost 8 bases. CDR3 length equals 13 residues. CDR3 sequence reads: CSASTSGGYEQFF. The CDR3 DNA follows: TGCAGTGCTAGTACTAGCGGGGGGTATGAGCAGTTCTTC.

V usage is TRBV5-6 and J usage is TRBJ1-4; TRBD1 aligns across 8 bases. The germline CDR1 and CDR2 sequences are SGHDT and YYEEEE. The CDR3 has 16 residues. Trimming removed 4 bases from V and 0 bases from J; junction bases left unmatched: 5. DNA of the CDR3: TGTGCCAGCAGCCGTGGACAGGGTGCAACTAATGAAAAACTGTTTTTT. Encoded protein: CASSRGQGATNEKLFF.

The gene calls are TRBV15 and TRBJ2-7; no definite D call. CDR1 and CDR2 from the germline V gene are LNHNV and YYDKDF (reference sequence). V shed 0 bases and J shed 6 bases, with 6 bases lying between them. This CDR3 region has 12 residues. CDR3 nucleotide sequence: TGTGCCACCAGCAGAGAACCTACCGAGCAGTACTTC. It translates to CATSREPTEQYF.

The chain combines TRBV2 with TRBJ2-5; D is possibly TRBD2 (6 bases). The germline V gene has CDR1 SNHLY and CDR2 FYNNEI. The CDR3 has 15 amino acids. The germline V and J ends were trimmed by 4 bases and 5 bases, with 17 bases remaining between them. CDR3 region: CASSARDSSRETQYF. DNA for the CDR3: TGTGCCAGCAGTGCCCGGGACTCCTCCAGGGAGACCCAGTACTTC.

The V and J genes are TRBV6-5 and TRBJ1-3, with a tentative D call TRBD1 (6 bases). This CDR3 spans 15 amino acids. Trimming left V 6 bases short and J 0 bases short, with 12 bases between. The germline CDR1 and CDR2 sequences are MNHEY and SVGAGI. Here the CDR3 reads CASRLTGSSGNTIYF. Written as DNA, the CDR3 is TGTGCCAGCAGGCTCACAGGGAGCTCTGGAAACACCATATATTTT.

The chain joins TRBV5-4 to TRBJ2-2, with D unresolved. This CDR3 is built from 13 residues. Germline V lookup: CDR1 SGHNT, CDR2 YYREEE (reference sequence). V gave up 1 base and J gave up 6 bases, with 7 bases separating them. DNA for the CDR3: TGTGCCAGCAGCTTGCAGGCCGCCGGGGAGCTGTTTTTT. Protein sequence: CASSLQAAGELFF.

The CDR3 DNA sequence: TGTGCCACGACAGTGAACACTGAAGCTTTCTTT. Translated, it gives CATTVNTEAFF. V gene TRBV6-5 combines with J gene TRBJ1-1, with D perhaps TRBD1 (5 bases). The V end was cut by 10 bases, the J end by 0 bases, with 6 bases between. The CDR3 loop spans 11 amino acids. The V gene's germline CDR1 is MNHEY and CDR2 SVGAGI.